This T cell receptor beta chain was found in a study of blood T cell repertoires in COVID-19. Study-wide background: Specimens from acute and convalescent COVID-19 originated in the United States, Italy and Spain. Sources were T cells, B-cell-depleted T cells, or PBMCs; the material itself was cDNA or gDNA.

The sample holds many counts of this clone. The CDR3 runs 13 residues. CDR1 SGHAT and CDR2 FQNNGV come from the germline V gene. The germline V and J ends were trimmed by 2 bases and 8 bases, with 10 bases remaining between them. How the authors handled the data: From reference gene primer amplification, estimates of nucleated cell counts were derived. The assay was immunoSEQ multiplex PCR, and TCRdb's table has in-frame clones only and misses some. The V and J calls and clone size were taken over from that table, and D and trimming were inferred from the DNA. Of 95,000 to 150,000 clones detected, roughly 69% appear once; the ten largest clones hold about 2.2%.

The chain combines TRBV11-2 with TRBJ2-4; no reliable D call. The sample consisted of peripheral blood. The source of this sequence is a woman between 65 and 79 years old with acute or convalescent COVID-19. The CDR3 DNA is TGTGCCAGCAGCTTAACATTCCGGGACATTCAGTACTTC. This gives the protein CASSLTFRDIQYF.